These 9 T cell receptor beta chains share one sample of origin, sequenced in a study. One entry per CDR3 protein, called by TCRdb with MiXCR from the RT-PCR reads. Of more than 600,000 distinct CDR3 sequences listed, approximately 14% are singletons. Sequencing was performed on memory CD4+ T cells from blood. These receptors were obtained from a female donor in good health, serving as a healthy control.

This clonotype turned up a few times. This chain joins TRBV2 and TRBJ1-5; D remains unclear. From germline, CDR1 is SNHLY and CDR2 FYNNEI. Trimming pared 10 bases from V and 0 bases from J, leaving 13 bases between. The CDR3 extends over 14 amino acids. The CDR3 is CATTGESSNQPQHF. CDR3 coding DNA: TGTGCCACTACTGGGGAGTCTAGCAATCAGCCCCAGCATTTT. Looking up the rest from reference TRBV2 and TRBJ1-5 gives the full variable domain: EPEVTQTPSHQVTQMGQEVILRCVPISNHLYFYWYRQILGQKVEFLVSFYNNEISEKSEIFDDQFSVERPDGSNFTLKIRSTKLEDSAMYFCATTGESSNQPQHFGDGTRLSIL.

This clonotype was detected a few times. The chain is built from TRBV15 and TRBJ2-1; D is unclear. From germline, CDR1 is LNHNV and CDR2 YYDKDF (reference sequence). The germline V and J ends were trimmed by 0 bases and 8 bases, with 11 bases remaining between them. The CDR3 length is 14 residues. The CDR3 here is CATSRDEAADEQFF. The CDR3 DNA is TGTGCCACCAGCAGAGATGAGGCGGCGGATGAGCAGTTCTTC.

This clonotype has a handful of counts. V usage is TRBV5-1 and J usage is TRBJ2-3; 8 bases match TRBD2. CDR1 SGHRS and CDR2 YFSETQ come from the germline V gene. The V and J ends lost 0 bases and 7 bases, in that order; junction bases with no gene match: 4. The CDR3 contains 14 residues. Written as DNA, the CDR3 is TGCGCCAGCAGCTTGGCGGGGACTAGTAATACGCAGTATTTT. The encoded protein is CASSLAGTSNTQYF.

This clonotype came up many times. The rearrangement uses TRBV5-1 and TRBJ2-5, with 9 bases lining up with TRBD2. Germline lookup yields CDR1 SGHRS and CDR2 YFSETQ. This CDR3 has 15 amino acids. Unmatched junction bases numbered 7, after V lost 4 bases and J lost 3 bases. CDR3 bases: TGCGCCAGCAGCGTTTCGACTAGCGGTGAAGAGACCCAGTACTTC. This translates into CASSVSTSGEETQYF.

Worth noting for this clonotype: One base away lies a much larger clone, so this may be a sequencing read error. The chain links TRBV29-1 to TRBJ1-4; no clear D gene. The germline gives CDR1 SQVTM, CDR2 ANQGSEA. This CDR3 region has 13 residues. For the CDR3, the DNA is TGCAGCGTCCTCGACGGCACTAATGAAAAACTGTTGTTT. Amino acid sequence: CSVLDGTNEKLLF.

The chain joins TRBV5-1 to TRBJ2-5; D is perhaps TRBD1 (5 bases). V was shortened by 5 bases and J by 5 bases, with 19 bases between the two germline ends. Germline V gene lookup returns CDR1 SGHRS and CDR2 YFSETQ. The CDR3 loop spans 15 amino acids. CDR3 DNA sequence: TGCGCCAGCAGTTACGGATCAGGGATGTTGGAGACCCAGTACTTC. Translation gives CASSYGSGMLETQYF.

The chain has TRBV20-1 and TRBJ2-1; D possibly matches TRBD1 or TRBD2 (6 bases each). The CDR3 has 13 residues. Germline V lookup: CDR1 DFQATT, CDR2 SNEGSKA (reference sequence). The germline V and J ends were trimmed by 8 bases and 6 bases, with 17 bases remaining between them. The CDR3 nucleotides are TGCAGTCCCCGGGCCGGGGGCTTCAATGAGCAGTTCTTC. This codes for CSPRAGGFNEQFF.

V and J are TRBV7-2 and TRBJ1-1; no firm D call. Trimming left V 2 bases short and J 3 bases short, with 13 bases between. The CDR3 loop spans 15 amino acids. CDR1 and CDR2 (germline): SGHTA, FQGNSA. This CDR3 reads CASSLWAIGDTEAFF. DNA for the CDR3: TGTGCCAGCAGCTTATGGGCTATCGGAGACACTGAAGCTTTCTTT.

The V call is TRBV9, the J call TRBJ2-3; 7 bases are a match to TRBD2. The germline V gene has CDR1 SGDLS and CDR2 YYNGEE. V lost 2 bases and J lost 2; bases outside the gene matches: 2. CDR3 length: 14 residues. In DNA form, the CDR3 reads TGTGCCAGCAGCGTGACTAGCTCCACAGATACGCAGTATTTT. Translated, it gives CASSVTSSTDTQYF.